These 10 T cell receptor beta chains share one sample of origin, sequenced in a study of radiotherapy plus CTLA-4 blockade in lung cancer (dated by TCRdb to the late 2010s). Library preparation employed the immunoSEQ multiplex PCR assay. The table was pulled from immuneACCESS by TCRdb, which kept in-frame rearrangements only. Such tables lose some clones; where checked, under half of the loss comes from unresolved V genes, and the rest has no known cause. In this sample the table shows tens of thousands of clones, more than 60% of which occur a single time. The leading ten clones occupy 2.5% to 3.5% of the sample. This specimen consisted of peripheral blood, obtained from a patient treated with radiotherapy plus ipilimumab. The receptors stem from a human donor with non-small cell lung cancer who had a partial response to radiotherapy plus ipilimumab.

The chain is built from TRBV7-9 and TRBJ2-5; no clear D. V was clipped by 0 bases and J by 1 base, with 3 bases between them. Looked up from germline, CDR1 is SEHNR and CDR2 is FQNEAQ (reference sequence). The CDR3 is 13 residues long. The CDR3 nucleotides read TGTGCCAGCAGCTTAGCAGCCCAAGAGACCCAGTACTTC. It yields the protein CASSLAAQETQYF.

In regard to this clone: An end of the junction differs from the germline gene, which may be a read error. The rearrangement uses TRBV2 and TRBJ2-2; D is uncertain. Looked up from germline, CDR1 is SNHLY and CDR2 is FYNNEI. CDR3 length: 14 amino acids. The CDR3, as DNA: TGTGCCAGCAGAGAAGACACGAACACCGGGGAGCTGTTTTTT. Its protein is CASREDTNTGELFF. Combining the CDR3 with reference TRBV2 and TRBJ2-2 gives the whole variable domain EPEVTQTPSHQVTQMGQEVILRCVPISNHLYFYWYRQILGQKVEFLVSFYNNEISEKSEIFDDQFSVERPDGSNFTLKIRSTKLEDSAMYFCASREDTNTGELFFGEGSRLTVL.

CDR3 region: CASSLTVFNQPQHF. The CDR3 nucleotides read TGTGCCAGCAGCCTCACAGTCTTCAATCAGCCCCAGCATTTT. The gene calls are TRBV27 and TRBJ1-5; no definite D call. The CDR3 totals 14 residues. Germline V lookup: CDR1 MNHEY, CDR2 SMNVEV (reference sequence). Trimming stripped 6 bases from V and 3 bases from J, with 12 bases between.

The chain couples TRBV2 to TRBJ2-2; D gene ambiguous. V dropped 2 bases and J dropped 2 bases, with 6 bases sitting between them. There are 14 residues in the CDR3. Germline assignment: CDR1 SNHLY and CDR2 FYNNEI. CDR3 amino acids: CASSETINTGELFF. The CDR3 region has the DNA TGTGCCAGCAGTGAAACTATAAACACCGGGGAGCTGTTTTTT.

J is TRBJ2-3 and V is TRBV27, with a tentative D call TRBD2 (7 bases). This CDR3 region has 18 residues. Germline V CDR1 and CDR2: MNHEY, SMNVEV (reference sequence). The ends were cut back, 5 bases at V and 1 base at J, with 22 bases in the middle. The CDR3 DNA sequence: TGTGCCAGCAGTCCCACGAGGGGGGGAGTGGGGCGCACAGATACGCAGTATTTT. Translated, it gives CASSPTRGGVGRTDTQYF.

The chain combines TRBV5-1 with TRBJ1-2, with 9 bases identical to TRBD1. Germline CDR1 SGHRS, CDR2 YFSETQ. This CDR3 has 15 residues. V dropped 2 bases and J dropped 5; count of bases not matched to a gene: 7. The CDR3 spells CASSFGDRATYGYTF. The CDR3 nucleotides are TGCGCCAGCAGCTTCGGGGACAGGGCTACGTATGGCTACACCTTC. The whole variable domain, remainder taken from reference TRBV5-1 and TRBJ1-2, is KAGVTQTPRYLIKTRGQQVTLSCSPISGHRSVSWYQQTPGQGLQFLFEYFSETQRNKGNFPGRFSGRQFSNSRSEMNVSTLELGDSALYLCASSFGDRATYGYTFGSGTRLTVV.

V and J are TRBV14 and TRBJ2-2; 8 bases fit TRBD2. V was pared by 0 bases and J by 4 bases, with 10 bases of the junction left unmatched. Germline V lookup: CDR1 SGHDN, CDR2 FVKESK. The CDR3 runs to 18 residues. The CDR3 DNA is TGTGCCAGCAGCCAAGACCGGGGGACTAGAGGGCTCACCGGGGAGCTGTTTTTT. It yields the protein CASSQDRGTRGLTGELFF.

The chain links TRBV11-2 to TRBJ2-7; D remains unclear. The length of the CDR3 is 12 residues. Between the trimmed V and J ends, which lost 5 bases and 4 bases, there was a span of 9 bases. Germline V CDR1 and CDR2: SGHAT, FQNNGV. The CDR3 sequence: CASSQSPYEQYF. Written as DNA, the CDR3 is TGTGCCAGCAGCCAGTCCCCTTACGAGCAGTACTTC.

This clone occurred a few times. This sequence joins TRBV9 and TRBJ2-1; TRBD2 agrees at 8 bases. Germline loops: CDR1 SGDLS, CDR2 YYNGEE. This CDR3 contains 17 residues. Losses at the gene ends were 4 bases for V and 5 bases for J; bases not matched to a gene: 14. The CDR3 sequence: CASSPRSVAGGNNEQFF. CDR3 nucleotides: TGTGCCAGCAGCCCCCGTTCGGTTGCGGGGGGTAACAATGAGCAGTTCTTC.

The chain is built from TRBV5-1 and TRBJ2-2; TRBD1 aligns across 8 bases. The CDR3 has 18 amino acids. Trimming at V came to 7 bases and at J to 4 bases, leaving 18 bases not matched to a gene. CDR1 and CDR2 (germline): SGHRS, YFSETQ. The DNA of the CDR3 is TGCGCCAGCGGACCCTGGGCAGGGGGCACGCCGGGCACCGGGGAGCTGTTTTTT. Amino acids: CASGPWAGGTPGTGELFF.